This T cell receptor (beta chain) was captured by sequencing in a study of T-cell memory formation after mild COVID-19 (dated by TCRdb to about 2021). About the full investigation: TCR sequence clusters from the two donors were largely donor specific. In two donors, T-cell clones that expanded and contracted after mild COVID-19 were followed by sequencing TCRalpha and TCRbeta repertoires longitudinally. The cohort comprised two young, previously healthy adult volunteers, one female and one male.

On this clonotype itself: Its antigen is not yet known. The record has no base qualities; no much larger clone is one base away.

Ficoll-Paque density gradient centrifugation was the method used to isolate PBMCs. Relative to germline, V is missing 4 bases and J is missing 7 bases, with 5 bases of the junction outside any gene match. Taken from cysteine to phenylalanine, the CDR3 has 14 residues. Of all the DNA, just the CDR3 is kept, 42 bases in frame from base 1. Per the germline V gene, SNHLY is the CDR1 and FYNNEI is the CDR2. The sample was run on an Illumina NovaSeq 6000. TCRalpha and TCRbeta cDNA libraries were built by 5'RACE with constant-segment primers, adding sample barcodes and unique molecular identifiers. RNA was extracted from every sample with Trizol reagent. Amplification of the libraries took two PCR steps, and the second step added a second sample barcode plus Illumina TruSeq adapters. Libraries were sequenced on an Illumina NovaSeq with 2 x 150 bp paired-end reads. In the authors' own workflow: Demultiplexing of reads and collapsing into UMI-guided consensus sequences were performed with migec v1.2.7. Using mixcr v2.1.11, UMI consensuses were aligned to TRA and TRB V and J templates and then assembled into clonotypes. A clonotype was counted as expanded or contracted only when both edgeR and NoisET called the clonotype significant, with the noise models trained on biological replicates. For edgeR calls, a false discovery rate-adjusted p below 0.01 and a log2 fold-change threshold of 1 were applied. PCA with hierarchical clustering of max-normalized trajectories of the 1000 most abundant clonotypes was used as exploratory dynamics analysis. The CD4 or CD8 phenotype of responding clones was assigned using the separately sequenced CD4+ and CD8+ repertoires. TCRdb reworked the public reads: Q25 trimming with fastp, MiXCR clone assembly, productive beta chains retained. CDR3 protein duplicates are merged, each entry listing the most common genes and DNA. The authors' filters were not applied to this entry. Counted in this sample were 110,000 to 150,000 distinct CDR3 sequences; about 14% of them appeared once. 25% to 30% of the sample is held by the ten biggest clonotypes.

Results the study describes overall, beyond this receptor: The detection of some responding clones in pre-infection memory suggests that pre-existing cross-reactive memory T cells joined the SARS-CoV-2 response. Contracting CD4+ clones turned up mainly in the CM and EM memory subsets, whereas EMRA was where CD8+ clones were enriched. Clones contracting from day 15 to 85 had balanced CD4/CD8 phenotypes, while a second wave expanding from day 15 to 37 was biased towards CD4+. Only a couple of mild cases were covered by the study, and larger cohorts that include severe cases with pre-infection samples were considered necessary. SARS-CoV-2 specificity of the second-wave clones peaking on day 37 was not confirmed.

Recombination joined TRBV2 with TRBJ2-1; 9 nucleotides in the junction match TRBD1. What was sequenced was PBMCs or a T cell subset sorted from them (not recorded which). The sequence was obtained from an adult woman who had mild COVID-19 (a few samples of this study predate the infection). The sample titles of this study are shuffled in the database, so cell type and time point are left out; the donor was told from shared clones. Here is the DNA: TGTGCCAGCAGTGTGACAGGGGGACCTAATGAGCAGTTCTTC. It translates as CASSVTGGPNEQFF.